This paragraph reports one T cell receptor beta chain. The data stem from a study of shared T cell receptors in the human thymus. Germline CDR1 reads MDHEN; CDR2 reads SYDVKM. V was cut by 3 bases and J by 2 bases, with 14 bases left in between. This CDR3 region has 15 residues. Sequencing was performed with immunoSEQ multiplex PCR; in TCRdb, only in-frame clones are kept and a portion is missing. The sample has some 400,000 clones; more than 85% are singletons. The chain recombines TRBV28 with TRBJ2-7; a possible D gene is TRBD2 (6 bases). The TCR was taken from a human donor. The sequenced sample was thymocytes. Here the CDR3 reads CASSFWWEETYEQYF. CDR3 sequence (DNA): TGTGCCAGCAGTTTTTGGTGGGAGGAAACCTACGAGCAGTACTTC.